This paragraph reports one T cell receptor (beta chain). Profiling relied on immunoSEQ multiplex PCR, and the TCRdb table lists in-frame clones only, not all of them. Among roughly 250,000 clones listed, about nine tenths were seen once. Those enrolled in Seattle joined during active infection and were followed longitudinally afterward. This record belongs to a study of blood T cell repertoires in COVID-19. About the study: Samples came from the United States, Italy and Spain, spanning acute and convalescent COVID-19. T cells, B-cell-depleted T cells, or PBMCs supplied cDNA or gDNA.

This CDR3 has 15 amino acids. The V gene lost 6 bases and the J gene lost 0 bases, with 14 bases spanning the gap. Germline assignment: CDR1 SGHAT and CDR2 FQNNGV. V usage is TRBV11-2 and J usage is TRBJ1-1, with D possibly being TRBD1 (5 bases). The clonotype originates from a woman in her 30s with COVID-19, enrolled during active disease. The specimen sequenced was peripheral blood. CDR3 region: CASRNRFGVNTEAFF. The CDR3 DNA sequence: TGTGCCAGCAGGAACAGGTTCGGTGTGAACACTGAAGCTTTCTTT.